The 10 T cell receptor beta chains given below trace back to one sample, sequenced in a study of T-cell reconstitution after alpha-beta-depleted transplantation in children. Unique molecular identifiers featured in how the TCRbeta library was prepared. Each CDR3 protein is one row after TCRdb ran MiXCR on the PCR reads. The table has about 270,000 distinct CDR3 sequences, roughly 9.5% seen once. This specimen consisted of PBMCs from the stem cell graft donor, obtained from the stem cell graft. These receptor sequences come from a human donor who donated a stem cell graft to a child with SCID.

This rearrangement joins TRBV12-3 or TRBV12-4 to TRBJ1-5; D perhaps matches TRBD1 (5 bases). CDR3 length: 15 residues. The V end was cut by 6 bases, the J end by 5 bases, with 17 bases between. CDR3 in amino acids: CASSPGQLGHQPQHF. CDR3 sequence (DNA): TGTGCCAGCAGCCCCGGACAACTGGGCCATCAGCCCCAGCATTTT.

This clonotype was observed many times. The V call is TRBV14, the J call TRBJ2-3, with D possibly TRBD1 on 6 matching bases. Trimming took 7 bases from V and 8 from J, leaving 10 bases between them. The germline gives CDR1 SGHDN, CDR2 FVKESK. The CDR3 runs to 11 residues. In DNA, the CDR3 is TGTGCCAGCACCCAGGGGAGTACGCAGTATTTT. It encodes CASTQGSTQYF.

This chain links TRBV13 with TRBJ1-5, with D possibly matching TRBD1 (6 bases). The CDR3 is 15 residues long. From germline, CDR1 is PRHDT and CDR2 FYEKMQ (reference sequence). V was clipped by 0 bases and J by 7 bases, with 13 bases between them. The CDR3 region is CASSLGGGLGQPQHF. CDR3 DNA sequence: TGTGCCAGCAGCTTAGGAGGGGGTTTAGGCCAGCCCCAGCATTTT.

The chain links TRBV7-9 to TRBJ2-7, with TRBD2 identical over 7 bases. The CDR3 sequence is 13 residues long. Trimming took 8 bases from V and 1 from J; bases not matched to a gene: 5. CDR1 is SEHNR and CDR2 is FQNEAQ in the germline V gene (reference sequence). The CDR3 region is CASVRGESYEQYF. The CDR3 nucleotides are TGTGCCAGCGTCCGGGGGGAGTCCTACGAGCAGTACTTC.

This clonotype was recorded a few times. This chain connects TRBV7-2 to TRBJ2-7; 7 bases fit TRBD2. This CDR3 region has 12 residues. The V gene end was trimmed by 10 bases and the J gene end by 1 base; junction bases not matched to a gene: 4. The germline CDR1 and CDR2 sequences are SGHTA and FQGNSA. In DNA, the CDR3 is TGTGCCACTCGGGACTATTCCTACGAGCAGTACTTC. Protein sequence: CATRDYSYEQYF. The full variable domain, with the rest looked up from reference TRBV7-2 and TRBJ2-7, is GAGVSQSPSNKVTEKGKDVELRCDPISGHTALYWYRQSLGQGLEFLIYFQGNSAPDKSGLPSDRFSAERTGGSVSTLTIQRTQQEDSAVYLCATRDYSYEQYFGPGTRLTVT.

This clonotype has just a few counts. The chain has TRBV10-3 and TRBJ1-6; 11 positions agree with TRBD1. This CDR3 region has 17 residues. Germline loops: CDR1 ENHRY, CDR2 SYGVKD. Trimming removed 7 bases from V and 7 bases from J; junction bases left unmatched: 12. This chain's CDR3 is CAITEQRTGGRNSPLHF. The CDR3 bases are TGTGCCATCACCGAACAGAGGACAGGGGGCCGGAATTCACCCCTCCACTTT.

The J gene is TRBJ2-1, the V gene TRBV27; the D gene is possibly TRBD1 (5 bases). This CDR3 spans 14 amino acids. Germline V gene data show CDR1 as MNHEY and CDR2 as SMNVEV (reference sequence). V lost 3 bases and J lost 4, with 10 bases in between. The CDR3 region has the DNA TGTGCCAGCAGTTTCTCAGACAGATACAATGAGCAGTTCTTC. As protein: CASSFSDRYNEQFF.

A few counts support this clonotype. The chain has TRBV20-1 and TRBJ2-2; the D is unclear. V was pared by 3 bases and J by 1 base, with 6 bases between. Per germline, CDR1 DFQATT and CDR2 SNEGSKA (reference sequence). This CDR3 has 13 residues. The CDR3 reads CSARIVNTGELFF. DNA for the CDR3: TGCAGTGCTAGGATCGTGAACACCGGGGAGCTGTTTTTT.

The gene calls are TRBV27 and TRBJ2-1; no clear D gene. The V gene's germline CDR1 is MNHEY and CDR2 SMNVEV (reference sequence). There are 14 residues in the CDR3. V gave up 5 bases and J gave up 2 bases, with 10 bases separating them. The CDR3 nucleotides read TGTGCCAGCAGTATAACTACCCCCTACAATGAGCAGTTCTTC. Translation: CASSITTPYNEQFF.

This rearrangement joins TRBV5-6 to TRBJ2-6; D not certain. V lost 1 base, J lost 1 base, and 12 bases lay in between. This CDR3 has 17 residues. Germline values: CDR1 SGHDT, CDR2 YYEEEE. The CDR3 nucleotides are TGTGCCAGCAGCTTGTTCGGAAGCTTATCTGGGGCCAACGTCCTGACTTTC. Its translation: CASSLFGSLSGANVLTF.